Shown below are 13 T cell receptor beta chains from a single sample sequenced in a study of CD8+ T cells in alopecia areata. Extracted RNA was reverse transcribed into cDNA, the sequencing template. The repertoire was sequenced with immunoSEQ multiplex PCR; TCRdb's copy has only in-frame clones and lacks some. The sample lists 110,000 to 150,000 clones; roughly 50% were seen once. This specimen consisted of CD4+ T cells sorted from blood, obtained at week 0. Every receptor here comes from a human donor with alopecia areata.

The chain is built from TRBV4-2 and TRBJ2-3; possible D gene TRBD1, 6 bases. Trimming took 4 bases from V and 8 from J, leaving 22 bases between them. The CDR3 runs to 16 residues. The V gene's germline CDR1 is LGHNA and CDR2 YNFKEQ. The CDR3, as DNA: TGTGCCAGCAGCCCCTGGCGAGGGACGGACAGTGGTACGCAGTATTTT. It is translated as CASSPWRGTDSGTQYF.

The chain carries TRBV1 and TRBJ2-2; the table's D call of TRBD2 was not tested on the DNA. TRBV1 is termed a pseudogene. The CDR3 loop spans 13 amino acids. In DNA, the CDR3 is TGCACCACACCGGGACTCTTCACCGGGGAGCTGTTTTTT. This gives the protein CTTPGLFTGELFF.

This clone was detected only once. The chain is built from TRBV11-2 and TRBJ2-1, with TRBD2 matching over 7 bases. Trimming took 2 bases from V and 7 from J; bases not matched to a gene: 5. Germline V gene sequence: CDR1 SGHAT, CDR2 FQNNGV. The CDR3 runs to 14 residues. CDR3 amino acids: CASSLPGGENEQFF. The CDR3 nucleotides are TGTGCCAGCAGCTTACCGGGAGGAGAAAATGAGCAGTTCTTC.

This clone was picked up a small number of times. The chain uses TRBV5-6 and TRBJ2-7, with a weak D call TRBD2 (5 bases). Trimming removed 4 bases from V and 1 base from J, with 21 bases in between. Germline V lookup: CDR1 SGHDT, CDR2 YYEEEE. The CDR3 extends over 17 amino acids. The CDR3, as DNA: TGTGCCAGCAGCCCCACCGGTGGGAGTTGGGAGTCCTACGAGCAGTACTTC. It specifies CASSPTGGSWESYEQYF.

This clone was seen only a few times. Other DNA sequences in this sample translate to the same CDR3. The chain employs TRBV20-1 and TRBJ1-1; D ambiguous. Germline V lookup: CDR1 DFQATT, CDR2 SNEGSKA (reference sequence). CDR3 length: 11 residues. Trimming left V 6 bases short and J 1 base short, with 6 bases between. DNA of the CDR3: TGCAGTGCCGGGAGGAACACTGAAGCTTTCTTT. Its translation: CSAGRNTEAFF.

The chain has TRBV9 and TRBJ2-3, with TRBD2 matching over 7 bases. There are 18 residues in the CDR3. After removal of 5 bases from V and 0 bases from J, the junction contained 15 bases not matched to a gene. In germline, CDR1 is SGDLS, CDR2 YYNGEE. The CDR3: CASSGVAGIPSSTDTQYF. DNA for the CDR3: TGTGCCAGCAGTGGTGTAGCGGGCATACCGTCTAGCACAGATACGCAGTATTTT.

The chain recombines TRBV12-5 with TRBJ1-2, with D unclear. The CDR3 runs 11 residues. Germline V lookup: CDR1 LGHNT, CDR2 FRNRAP. Trimming took off 7 bases at V and 2 bases at J, with 5 bases between the two ends. The CDR3 reads CASVMNYGYTF. Written as DNA, the CDR3 is TGTGCTAGTGTCATGAACTATGGCTACACCTTC.

The rearrangement links TRBV5-4 to TRBJ1-4, with unresolved D. The CDR3 extends over 14 amino acids. Germline CDR1 SGHNT, CDR2 YYREEE (reference sequence). The V gene lost 1 base and the J gene lost 4 bases, with 8 bases spanning the gap. Here the CDR3 DNA reads TGTGCCAGCAGCTTGTCGTCGGTTAATGAAAAACTGTTTTTT. Translation: CASSLSSVNEKLFF.

The gene calls are TRBV30 and TRBJ1-1; weak D call: TRBD1 (5 bases). The V gene lost 4 bases and the J gene lost 5 bases, with 17 bases spanning the gap. CDR3 size: 14 residues. Per germline, CDR1 GTSNPN and CDR2 SVGIG (reference sequence). The CDR3 sequence is CAWMGEQVVTEAFF. The CDR3 DNA follows: TGTGCCTGGATGGGAGAACAGGTAGTAACTGAAGCTTTCTTT.

V gene TRBV15 combines with J gene TRBJ2-7; a weak D match, TRBD2 (5 bases). The CDR3 is 16 residues long. V dropped 0 bases and J dropped 2 bases, with 14 bases sitting between them. CDR1 and CDR2 from the germline V gene are LNHNV and YYDKDF (reference sequence). DNA for the CDR3: TGTGCCACCAGCAGAGACACCGGGATTTCCACCTACGAGCAGTACTTC. Protein sequence: CATSRDTGISTYEQYF.

This sequence joins TRBV7-2 and TRBJ2-2; no clear D. The CDR3 loop spans 13 amino acids. Trimming left V 6 bases short and J 2 bases short, with 7 bases between. The V gene's germline CDR1 is SGHTA and CDR2 FQGNSA. The CDR3 spells CASRGPNTGELFF. In nucleotides, the CDR3 is TGTGCCAGCAGGGGTCCTAACACCGGGGAGCTGTTTTTT.

The V call is TRBV7-2, the J call TRBJ2-5; TRBD2 matches 10 bases. The CDR3 runs to 16 residues. CDR1 is SGHTA, CDR2 FQGNSA, per germline. V was clipped by 4 bases and J by 2 bases; unmatched bases: 7. CDR3 in amino acids: CASSSLSGGAQETQYF. The CDR3 region has the DNA TGTGCCAGCAGCTCCCTAAGCGGGGGGGCACAAGAGACCCAGTACTTC.

The chain carries TRBV10-3 and TRBJ2-5; no definite D call. The germline V gene has CDR1 ENHRY and CDR2 SYGVKD. The CDR3 runs to 15 residues. The V end lost 3 bases, the J end lost 3 bases, and 14 bases lay between the germline ends. For the CDR3, the DNA is TGTGCCATCAGTGAAAAAGTCCGGATCGAAGAGACCCAGTACTTC. It yields the protein CAISEKVRIEETQYF.